This T cell receptor (beta chain) was identified during a study of T-cell memory formation after mild COVID-19. This clonotype was detected ten times or more. One entry per CDR3 protein results from TCRdb running MiXCR on the 5' RACE reads. This sample has some 290,000 distinct CDR3 sequences, with 15% to 20% found just once. The V gene lost 4 bases and the J gene lost 3 bases, with 9 bases spanning the gap. Germline CDR1 reads SQVTM; CDR2 reads ANQGSEA. CDR3 length equals 12 residues. The receptor was isolated from a man aged 18 to 30 who had mild COVID-19 (a few samples of this study predate the infection). Cell type and time point are not known. Sequences were obtained from PBMCs or a T cell subset sorted from them (not recorded which). This chain connects TRBV29-1 to TRBJ2-5, with D perhaps TRBD2 (6 bases). In DNA, the CDR3 is TGCAGCGTTGTCCCGGGGGAAGAGACCCAGTACTTC. Its protein is CSVVPGEETQYF.